The present T cell receptor beta chain was sequenced within a study of blood T cell repertoires in COVID-19 (dated by TCRdb to about 2020). In terms of the full investigation: The collaborator samples originated in the United States, Italy and Spain and spanned the acute and convalescent phases of COVID-19. The samples were drawn from the first 160 participants of the ongoing ImmuneRACE study and from roughly 1,300 subjects provided by 6 global collaborators. The prospective study material was composed of cDNA or gDNA derived from T cells, B-cell-depleted T cells, or PBMCs. The sample metadata nearly always contained a de-identified subject ID, COVID-19 status, age in years and sex. Where available, HLA class I and class II types were obtained from metadata supplied by the sample provider rather than from assay-based typing. The dataset comprised deeply sampled blood TCRbeta repertoires from subjects exposed to, actively infected with, or recovered from COVID-19. The repertoires were released in a freely available public database meant as a resource for research on the immune response to SARS-CoV-2. Overall results and qualifications from the work: The quantity of clinical and demographic metadata differed by source and by participant and was supplied without curation.

Whole blood was collected in K2EDTA tubes by collaborating institutions according to the institutions' own protocols. For TCRbeta analysis, collaborator samples were shipped as frozen whole blood, as isolated PBMCs, or as DNA extracted from either sample type. Measured from the cysteine to the phenylalanine, the CDR3 is 15 residues long. Only CDR3 DNA is held: 45 bases, read in frame from base 1. Germline trimming: 5 bases from V, 2 bases from J; junction bases outside gene matches: 5. Via the germline V gene, CDR1 is SGHTA and CDR2 FQGNSA. This clone has a handful of counts. Its antigen is unknown. No much larger clone exists at a distance of one base, and base qualities are not known. TCRbeta CDR3 regions were amplified from genomic DNA using the immunoSEQ Assay, a bias-controlled multiplex PCR. Per the source publication's procedure: The number of nucleated cells in each sample was estimated from the amplification of reference gene primers within the assay. To quantify the absolute abundance of each unique TCRbeta CDR3 rearrangement, sequence reads were collapsed and filtered. For each sample, productive Simpson clonality was calculated as the square root of Simpson's diversity index over productive rearrangements. TCRdb took this table from immuneACCESS and kept in-frame rearrangements with V and J called. Such tables lack part of the clones; where checked against another copy, unresolved V genes explain under half of the gap, and the rest is unexplained. V, J and clone size reflect that table, while D and trimming were determined from the DNA. In all, the sample holds 650,000 to 800,000 clones, and about nine tenths of those were seen once. Roughly 0.25% of the sample goes to the ten largest clones.

Sequenced: peripheral blood. The chain employs TRBV7-2 and TRBJ1-2; TRBD1 aligns with 10 central bases. This receptor was obtained from a woman under 30 with acute or convalescent COVID-19. The sequenced DNA is TGTGCCAGCAGCACGACAGGGGGCGGGAACTATGGCTACACCTTC. This gives the protein CASSTTGGGNYGYTF.